The clone carrying this T cell receptor beta chain was detected ten times or more. V was clipped by 6 bases and J by 8 bases, with 13 bases between them. Germline V gives CDR1 DFQATT, CDR2 SNEGSKA (reference sequence). The CDR3 is 11 amino acids. This record belongs to a study of T cells in Graves' hyperthyroidism and ophthalmopathy. Amplification of TCR beta CDR3 regions was performed using RNA transcripts as template. The primer set for the first-round RT-PCR of the TCR CDR3 was HTBI. TCRdb redid the calling of the multiplex PCR reads with MiXCR, one entry per CDR3 protein. The table has about 410,000 distinct CDR3 sequences, under 15% seen once.

The receptor's source is a man younger than 30 with Graves' ophthalmopathy. Sample: blood. The genes are TRBV20-1 and TRBJ1-2; a weak D match, TRBD1 (6 bases). The CDR3 here is CSASRQEGYTF. In DNA, the CDR3 is TGCAGTGCGTCCCGACAGGAAGGCTACACCTTC.